This is a list of T cell receptor beta chains from one sample in a study of control samples from healthy donors and cancer patients. This table comes from immunoSEQ multiplex PCR, and its TCRdb copy is limited to in-frame clones, with some not included. This sample yields about 50,000 clones, of which about 93% are seen a single time; roughly a quarter belongs to the top ten. The sample taken for sequencing was PBMCs. These receptor sequences come from a woman between 45 and 60 years old with head and neck cancer. CDR3s include the opening cysteine and the closing phenylalanine or tryptophan. A D gene is named only where the DNA matches it firmly. Clone size is not always given. Where it is, it says once, few, many or a class for expanded clones.

V gene: TRBV7-9
clone size: -
D gene: TRBD2
J gene: TRBJ2-1
CDR3 protein: CASSSGLAGYNEQFF
CDR3 DNA: TGTGCCAGCAGCTCCGGACTAGCGGGATACAATGAGCAGTTCTTC

V gene: TRBV28
clone size: once
D gene: -
J gene: TRBJ2-5
CDR3 protein: CASSSSGRTRKETQYF
CDR3 DNA: TGTGCCAGCAGTTCCTCAGGGAGGACAAGGAAAGAGACCCAGTACTTC

V gene: TRBV18
clone size: -
D gene: TRBD1
J gene: TRBJ1-1
CDR3 protein: CASSPLTGGGNEAFF
CDR3 DNA: TGTGCCAGCTCACCTCTGACAGGGGGGGGGAATGAAGCTTTCTTT

V gene: TRBV5-1
clone size: once
D gene: -
J gene: TRBJ2-5
CDR3 protein: CASRGDTSFQETQYF
CDR3 DNA: TGCGCCAGCAGAGGGGACACTAGTTTCCAAGAGACCCAGTACTTC

V gene: TRBV7-9
clone size: -
D gene: TRBD2
J gene: TRBJ2-7
CDR3 protein: CASSYLAGGYEQYF
CDR3 DNA: TGTGCCAGCAGCTACCTAGCGGGAGGTTACGAGCAGTACTTC

V gene: TRBV7-8
clone size: -
D gene: TRBD1
J gene: TRBJ1-2
CDR3 protein: CASSVGTAINYGYTF
CDR3 DNA: TGTGCCAGCAGCGTCGGGACAGCGATAAACTATGGCTACACCTTC

V gene: TRBV2
clone size: -
D gene: -
J gene: TRBJ1-1
CDR3 protein: CASRGGGTEAFF
CDR3 DNA: TGTGCCAGCAGGGGTGGGGGAACTGAAGCTTTCTTT

V gene: TRBV29-1
clone size: once
D gene: TRBD2
J gene: TRBJ2-1
CDR3 protein: CSVVPGLAGGGVWEQFF
CDR3 DNA: TGCAGCGTCGTCCCCGGACTAGCGGGAGGGGGTGTGTGGGAGCAGTTCTTC

V gene: TRBV5-1
clone size: -
D gene: -
J gene: TRBJ2-2
CDR3 protein: CASSLEAAGELFF
CDR3 DNA: TGCGCCAGCAGCTTGGAAGCGGCCGGGGAGCTGTTTTTT

V gene: TRBV11-2
clone size: -
D gene: TRBD2
J gene: TRBJ2-7
CDR3 protein: CASSLDRMGEGSIRQYF
CDR3 DNA: TGTGCCAGCAGCTTAGATCGAATGGGGGAGGGAAGCATCAGGCAGTACTTC

V gene: TRBV7-9
clone size: -
D gene: -
J gene: TRBJ1-2
CDR3 protein: CASSLAVDYGYTF
CDR3 DNA: TGTGCCAGCAGCTTAGCAGTAGACTATGGCTACACCTTC

V gene: TRBV28
clone size: -
D gene: -
J gene: TRBJ2-1
CDR3 protein: CASRGSGASYNEQFF
CDR3 DNA: TGTGCCAGCAGAGGTTCAGGGGCCTCCTACAATGAGCAGTTCTTC

V gene: TRBV30
clone size: -
D gene: TRBD1
J gene: TRBJ1-2
CDR3 protein: CAWSVTGQSRGYTF
CDR3 DNA: TGTGCCTGGAGTGTCACGGGACAGTCAAGAGGCTACACCTTC

V gene: TRBV5-1
clone size: -
D gene: -
J gene: TRBJ2-7
CDR3 protein: CASSAIGEVTHEQYF
CDR3 DNA: TGCGCCAGCAGCGCAATAGGGGAGGTCACCCACGAGCAGTACTTC

V gene: TRBV28
clone size: -
D gene: -
J gene: TRBJ2-7
CDR3 protein: CASSASKQYF
CDR3 DNA: TGTGCCAGCAGTGCCTCGAAGCAGTACTTC

V gene: TRBV3-1/TRBV3-2
clone size: once
D gene: TRBD2
J gene: TRBJ2-3
CDR3 protein: CASSLRVLAGADTQYF
CDR3 DNA: TGTGCCAGCAGCCTACGAGTCCTAGCGGGGGCAGATACGCAGTATTTT

V gene: TRBV28
clone size: -
D gene: -
J gene: TRBJ1-2
CDR3 protein: CASSYRVHGYTF
CDR3 DNA: TGTGCCAGCAGTTACAGGGTACATGGCTACACCTTC